This T cell receptor (beta chain) was documented in a study of beta chain features in type 1 diabetes. Overall study: Investigators examined some 100 million sorted cells across all samples.

Germline V gives CDR1 SGHTA, CDR2 FQGTGA. V gave up 5 bases and J gave up 3 bases; unmatched junction bases: 16. The CDR3 extends over 18 amino acids. As every portion of the isolated RNA was reverse transcribed, the sequencing read expressed TCRB transcripts. Sequenced by immunoSEQ multiplex PCR; TCRdb stores in-frame clones only, minus some. The table records some 150,000 clones, 6.9% of them present only once. By way of CD45RO/CCR7/CD25/CD127/CD95/CD27, the CD4+ regulatory, stem cell-like memory, central memory and naive cells were sorted. A note on this clone: Its antigen is not known.

Study findings and constraints: Naive, central memory and regulatory TCRB repertoires appeared more similar among patients than healthy donors. All four CD4+ subsets of Type 1 diabetes patients contained TCRB CDR3s that were moderately but significantly shorter.

Material: central memory CD4+ T cells from blood. The J gene is TRBJ2-7, the V gene TRBV7-3, with 10 bases identical to TRBD2. The source of this sequence is a woman in her 30s in good health. CDR3 DNA: TGTGCCAGCAGCGTAAGGCTTTCCGGGGAGCGGGAGGGCTACGAGCAGTACTTC. Protein sequence: CASSVRLSGEREGYEQYF.